The 19 T cell receptor beta chains given below trace back to one sample, sequenced in a study of blood T cell repertoires in COVID-19. Clones were read by immunoSEQ multiplex PCR, and TCRdb kept only the in-frame ones, dropping some. The top ten clones hold approximately 15% of a sample with some 94,000 clones, around nine tenths of them seen once. Material: peripheral blood. The receptors come from a human donor in a cohort sampled during active COVID-19.

J is TRBJ2-1 and V is TRBV4-1, with a possible D match to TRBD1 (5 bases). The CDR3 covers 14 residues. Trimming cost V 1 base and J 6 bases, with 10 bases left between them. Germline CDR1 MGHRA, CDR2 YSYEKL. CDR3 nucleotide sequence: TGCGCCAGCAGCCAAGGGATAAGGGGCAATGAGCAGTTCTTC. Translating gives CASSQGIRGNEQFF.

This clone was detected only once. CDR3 sequence reads: CASSSASGYNEQFF. For the CDR3, the DNA is TGCGCCAGCAGCTCGGCTAGCGGTTACAATGAGCAGTTCTTC. The V and J genes are TRBV5-1 and TRBJ2-1, with 7 bases fitting TRBD2. J lost 4 bases, V lost 3 bases, and 4 bases had no gene match. The CDR3 covers 14 residues. Looked up from germline, CDR1 is SGHRS and CDR2 is YFSETQ.

This clone has just a few counts. V usage is TRBV5-6 and J usage is TRBJ2-7; no firm D call. Germline CDR1 SGHDT, CDR2 YYEEEE. The germline V and J ends were trimmed by 2 bases and 1 base, with 10 bases remaining between them. The CDR3 consists of 14 residues. In DNA form, the CDR3 reads TGTGCCAGCAGCTTAATGGGCGAGTCCTACGAGCAGTACTTC. This sequence encodes CASSLMGESYEQYF.

The chain has TRBV6-6 and TRBJ2-4, with TRBD1 matching over 7 bases. J gave up 2 bases and V 10 bases, and 11 bases lay outside the gene matches. CDR1 and CDR2 (germline): MNHNY, SVGAGI (reference sequence). This CDR3 has 15 residues. The CDR3 spells CATTDRVMTKNIQYF. The CDR3 bases are TGTGCCACCACCGACAGGGTGATGACCAAAAACATTCAGTACTTC.

This sequence joins TRBV7-6 and TRBJ2-3; D may be TRBD2 (6 bases). This CDR3 region has 15 residues. CDR1 and CDR2 (germline): SGHVS, FNYEAQ. Trimming took off 5 bases at V and 2 bases at J, with 14 bases between the two ends. The CDR3 loop is CASSGAGFITDTQYF. The CDR3 nucleotides read TGTGCCAGCAGCGGGGCGGGATTTATCACAGATACGCAGTATTTT.

V usage is TRBV7-9 and J usage is TRBJ2-3; 7 positions match TRBD1. Germline lookup yields CDR1 SEHNR and CDR2 FQNEAQ (reference sequence). The CDR3 loop spans 15 amino acids. J gave up 4 bases and V 3 bases, and 7 bases lay outside the gene matches. The CDR3 coding sequence is TGTGCCAGCAGCTTCAGGACAGGAGGTTCAGATACGCAGTATTTT. This gives the protein CASSFRTGGSDTQYF.

This clone was seen just once. The chain carries TRBV18 and TRBJ1-2, with TRBD1 as a possible D gene (5 bases). Germline CDR1 and CDR2: KGHSH and LQKENI. CDR3 length equals 14 residues. Trimming took 3 bases from V and 6 from J, leaving 14 bases between them. CDR3 in DNA: TGTGCCAGCTCACCGTTACCCCTCAGGGATGGCTACACCTTC. Translation gives CASSPLPLRDGYTF.

J is TRBJ2-2 and V is TRBV5-1; a possible D gene is TRBD1 (5 bases). V was trimmed by 5 bases and J by 4 bases, leaving 12 bases between them. The CDR3 consists of 14 residues. CDR1 is SGHRS and CDR2 is YFSETQ in the germline V gene. The CDR3 region is CASRNGQATGELFF. In DNA, the CDR3 is TGCGCCAGCAGAAATGGACAAGCCACCGGGGAGCTGTTTTTT.

In the case of this clone: Other DNA sequences in this sample translate to the same CDR3. The V call is TRBV6-5, the J call TRBJ1-2, with D maybe TRBD1 (5 bases). V was shortened by 5 bases and J by 5 bases, with 15 bases between the two germline ends. Germline CDR1 is MNHEY and CDR2 is SVGAGI. There are 14 residues in the CDR3. The DNA of the CDR3 is TGTGCCAGCAGTACCCCGGGAGGGGCTTATGGCTACACCTTC. It yields the protein CASSTPGGAYGYTF.

V gene TRBV19 combines with J gene TRBJ1-2; TRBD1 matches at 9 bases. V trimming: 7 bases; J trimming: 2 bases; junction bases outside the gene matches: 11. In germline, CDR1 is LNHDA, CDR2 SQIVND (reference sequence). The CDR3 length is 16 residues. CDR3 coding DNA: TGTGCCAGTACCGCCGGGACAGGGTCGGTAAACTATGGCTACACCTTC. Translated: CASTAGTGSVNYGYTF.

CDR3 nucleotides: TGTGCCAGCAGTCCCACTAGCGGGAGGGCCGCAGATACGCAGTATTTT. Protein product: CASSPTSGRAADTQYF. This rearrangement joins TRBV6-2 or TRBV6-3 to TRBJ2-3, with 13 bases matching TRBD2. The J segment lost 4 bases and the V segment lost 5 bases, leaving 6 bases of the junction unmatched. CDR3 length equals 16 residues. In germline, CDR1 is MNHEY, CDR2 SVGEGT.

The V and J genes are TRBV9 and TRBJ2-7; 10 bases line up with TRBD2. CDR1 SGDLS and CDR2 YYNGEE come from the germline V gene. Unmatched junction bases numbered 7, after V lost 0 bases and J lost 4 bases. This CDR3 spans 16 amino acids. The CDR3 is CASSVAAGGGTYEQYF. The DNA of the CDR3 is TGTGCCAGCAGCGTAGCAGCGGGAGGGGGTACATACGAGCAGTACTTC.

The chain employs TRBV12-3 or TRBV12-4 and TRBJ2-7; TRBD2 aligns across 9 bases. This CDR3 region has 13 residues. J lost 4 bases, V lost 3 bases, and 1 base had no gene match. For the CDR3, the DNA is TGTGCCAGCAGTTTGCTAGCGGGGTACGAGCAGTACTTC. It yields the protein CASSLLAGYEQYF.

This clone was counted between two and nine times. The V call is TRBV20-1, the J call TRBJ2-7; no definite D call. This CDR3 is built from 11 residues. Trimming left V 2 bases short and J 4 bases short, with 6 bases between. Germline-derived CDR1 and CDR2 are DFQATT and SNEGSKA (reference sequence). The CDR3 DNA follows: TGCAGTGCTAGATCCCCTTACGAGCAGTACTTC. Encoded protein: CSARSPYEQYF.

The rearrangement links TRBV13 to TRBJ1-3, with 12 bases matching TRBD1. Trimming took 4 bases from V and 0 from J; bases not matched to a gene: 7. CDR1 and CDR2 from the germline V gene are PRHDT and FYEKMQ (reference sequence). CDR3 length: 18 amino acids. The CDR3 reads CASSYRDRGQSSGNTIYF. CDR3 sequence (DNA): TGTGCCAGCAGCTACCGGGACAGGGGGCAGAGCTCTGGAAACACCATATATTTT.

The rearrangement uses TRBV5-6 and TRBJ1-5; the match to TRBD1 covers 8 bases. J gave up 5 bases and V 4 bases, and 5 bases lay outside the gene matches. CDR1 is SGHDT and CDR2 is YYEEEE in the germline V gene. This CDR3 region has 14 residues. The CDR3 nucleotides read TGTGCCAGCAGCCCGAGGACAGGGTATCAGCCCCAGCATTTT. It translates to CASSPRTGYQPQHF.

Comments on this clone: The sample has other DNA sequences that encode this CDR3 too. The chain uses TRBV20-1 and TRBJ2-1, with D possibly matching TRBD1 (5 bases). This CDR3 has 11 amino acids. V lost 6 bases and J lost 8, with 11 bases in between. Germline V gene sequence: CDR1 DFQATT, CDR2 SNEGSKA (reference sequence). The CDR3 DNA reads as TGCAGTGCCCGGACATCGGATGAGCAGTTCTTC. Protein sequence: CSARTSDEQFF.

This rearrangement joins TRBV6-6 to TRBJ2-3; 8 positions agree with TRBD2. The junction had 15 bases not matched to a gene; V was cut back by 10 bases and J by 3 bases. This CDR3 comprises 16 residues. In germline, CDR1 is MNHNY, CDR2 SVGAGI (reference sequence). CDR3: CAIRRASGFLTDTQYF. CDR3 nucleotide sequence: TGTGCCATCCGGCGGGCTAGCGGGTTTTTGACAGATACGCAGTATTTT.

The V call is TRBV2, the J call TRBJ1-5, with D possibly being TRBD1 (6 bases). This CDR3 has 14 amino acids. V was pared by 4 bases and J by 7 bases, with 14 bases between. CDR1 is SNHLY, CDR2 FYNNEI, per germline. CDR3 DNA: TGTGCCAGCAGTGCCGGACAGTTACCCCAGCCCCAGCATTTT. Its translation is CASSAGQLPQPQHF.